The clone carrying this T cell receptor beta chain was found a few times. TCRdb re-called the RACE reads through MiXCR, storing one row per CDR3 protein. This sample has 75,000 to 90,000 distinct CDR3 sequences, with 10% found just once. The sample's time point: patch test 2, 6 weeks after DPC sensitization. Treatment noted: therapeutic diphenylcyclopropenone sensitization with weekly scalp DPC. The sample belongs to a study of human T cells and chemical hapten exposure. Study information: The use of 2% DPC on around 2 cm by around 2 cm of upper inner arm skin constituted sensitization. Diphenylcyclopropenone doses were given weekly to the scalps of patients across the roughly 25-week study.

V was pared by 2 bases and J by 1 base, with 15 bases between. Germline CDR1 reads SGHTA; CDR2 reads FQGNSA. This CDR3 contains 17 residues. This clonotype originated in a woman aged 50 to 65 with alopecia areata. Some clones in this sample may be carry-over from other donors' samples. V is TRBV7-2 and J is TRBJ2-1, with D possibly being TRBD2 (6 bases). The input for sequencing was whole blood, taken in connection with sensitization to the hapten diphenylcyclopropenone (DPC). The CDR3 loop is CASSLRPWRGSYNEQFF. The CDR3 coding sequence is TGTGCCAGCAGCTTACGGCCCTGGCGGGGTTCCTACAATGAGCAGTTCTTC.